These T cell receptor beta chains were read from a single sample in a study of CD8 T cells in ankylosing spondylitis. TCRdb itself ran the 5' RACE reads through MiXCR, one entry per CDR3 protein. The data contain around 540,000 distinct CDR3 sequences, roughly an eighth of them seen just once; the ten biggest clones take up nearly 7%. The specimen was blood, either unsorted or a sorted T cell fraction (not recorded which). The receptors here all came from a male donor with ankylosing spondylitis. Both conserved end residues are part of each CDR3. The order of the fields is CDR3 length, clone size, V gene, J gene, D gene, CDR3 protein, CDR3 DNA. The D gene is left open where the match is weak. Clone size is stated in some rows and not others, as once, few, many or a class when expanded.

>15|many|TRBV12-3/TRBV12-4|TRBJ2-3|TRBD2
CASSLLAGVADTQYF
TGTGCCAGCAGTTTACTAGCGGGAGTGGCAGATACGCAGTATTTT
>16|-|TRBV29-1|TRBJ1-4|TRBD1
CSVATVRGQGSEKLFF
TGCAGCGTTGCGACCGTTCGGGGACAGGGAAGTGAAAAACTGTTTTTT
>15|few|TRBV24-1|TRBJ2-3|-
CATSDPGGYTDTQYF
TGTGCCACCAGTGACCCCGGCGGATACACAGATACGCAGTATTTT
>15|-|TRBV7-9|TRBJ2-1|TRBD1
CASSKRTGTNNEQFF
TGTGCCAGCAGCAAACGGACAGGGACCAACAATGAGCAGTTCTTC
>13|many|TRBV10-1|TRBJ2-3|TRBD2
CATGTSGTDTQYF
TGCGCCACCGGGACTAGCGGAACAGATACGCAGTATTTT
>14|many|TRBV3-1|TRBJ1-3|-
CASSHRASGNTIYF
TGTGCCAGCAGCCACAGGGCCTCTGGAAACACCATATATTTT
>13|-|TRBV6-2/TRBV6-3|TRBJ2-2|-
CASRTQNTGELFF
TGTGCCAGCAGAACACAGAACACCGGGGAGCTGTTTTTT
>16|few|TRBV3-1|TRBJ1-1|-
CASSPEPGSLNTEAFF
TGTGCCAGCAGCCCGGAACCGGGCTCACTGAACACTGAAGCTTTCTTT
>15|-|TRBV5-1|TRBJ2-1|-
CASSPHRDFNNEQFF
TGCGCCAGCAGCCCCCACCGGGACTTTAACAATGAGCAGTTCTTC
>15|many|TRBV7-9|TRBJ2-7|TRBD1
CASSSTGGKNYEQYF
TGTGCCAGCAGCTCGACAGGGGGTAAGAACTACGAGCAGTACTTC
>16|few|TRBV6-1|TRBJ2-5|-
CASSEWSQITRETQYF
TGTGCCAGCAGTGAATGGAGCCAAATAACAAGGGAGACCCAGTACTTC
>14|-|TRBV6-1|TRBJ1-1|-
CASSARQDGTEAFF
TGTGCCAGCAGTGCCCGACAGGATGGGACTGAAGCTTTCTTT
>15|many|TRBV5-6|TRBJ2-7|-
CASSLAGGRGYEQYF
TGTGCCAGCAGCTTGGCCGGGGGAAGAGGCTACGAGCAGTACTTC
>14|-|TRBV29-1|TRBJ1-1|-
CSVGLDRLNTEAFF
TGCAGCGTGGGGCTTGACAGACTGAACACTGAAGCTTTCTTT
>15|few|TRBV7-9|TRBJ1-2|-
CASSFGDFSNYGYTF
TGTGCCAGCAGCTTCGGCGACTTTTCTAACTATGGCTACACCTTC
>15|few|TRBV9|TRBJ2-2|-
CASSVTGRNTGELFF
TGTGCCAGCAGCGTAACCGGGAGGAACACCGGGGAGCTGTTTTTT
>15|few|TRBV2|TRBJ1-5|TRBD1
CASSLGQAFNQPQHF
TGTGCCAGCAGCCTGGGACAGGCCTTCAATCAGCCCCAGCATTTT
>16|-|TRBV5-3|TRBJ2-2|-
CARSLSTGTFTGELFF
TGTGCCAGAAGCTTATCGACAGGTACCTTCACCGGGGAGCTGTTTTTT
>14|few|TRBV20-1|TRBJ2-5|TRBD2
CSATGLAERETQYF
TGCAGTGCGACCGGACTAGCTGAGAGGGAGACCCAGTACTTC
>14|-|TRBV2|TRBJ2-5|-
CASSPRRIQETQYF
TGTGCCAGCAGCCCTAGGAGGATCCAAGAGACCCAGTACTTC
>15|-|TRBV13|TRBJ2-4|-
CASSLVTRGSPIQYF
TGTGCCAGCAGCTTAGTTACGCGGGGTAGCCCTATTCAGTACTTC
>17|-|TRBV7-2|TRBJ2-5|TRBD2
CASSSTGLAGIGETQYF
TGTGCCAGCAGCTCAACGGGACTAGCGGGTATTGGAGAGACCCAGTACTTC
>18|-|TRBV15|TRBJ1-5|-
CATSREKFVGGSNQPQHF
TGTGCCACCAGCAGAGAAAAATTCGTAGGGGGTAGCAATCAGCCCCAGCATTTT
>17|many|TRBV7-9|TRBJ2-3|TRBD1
CASSQIEGRGRADTQYF
TGTGCCAGCAGCCAGATCGAAGGCAGGGGGCGTGCAGATACGCAGTATTTT
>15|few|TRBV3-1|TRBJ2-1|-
CASSQVLVLVNEQFF
TGTGCCAGCAGCCAAGTTCTTGTACTAGTCAATGAGCAGTTCTTC
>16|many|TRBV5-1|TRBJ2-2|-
CASSTSTSLNTGELFF
TGCGCCAGCAGCACATCAACTAGCTTGAACACCGGGGAGCTGTTTTTT
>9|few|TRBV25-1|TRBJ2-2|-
CARPGELFF
TGTGCCAGGCCCGGGGAGCTGTTTTTT
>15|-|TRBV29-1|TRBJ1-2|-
CSVEPAQGLGYGYTF
TGCAGCGTTGAACCTGCGCAGGGGCTTGGGTATGGCTACACCTTC
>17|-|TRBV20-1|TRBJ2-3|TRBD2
CSARDMGLAGGGDTQYF
TGCAGTGCTAGAGATATGGGACTAGCGGGAGGGGGAGATACGCAGTATTTT
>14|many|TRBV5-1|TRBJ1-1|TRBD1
CASSEQTGLREAFF
TGCGCCAGCAGCGAACAGACAGGGCTGCGTGAAGCTTTCTTT
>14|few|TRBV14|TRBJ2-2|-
CASSQDMGTGELFF
TGTGCCAGCAGCCAAGATATGGGGACCGGGGAGCTGTTTTTT
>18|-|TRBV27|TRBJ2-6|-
CASSLSPGLFSGANVLTF
TGTGCCAGCAGTTTATCTCCAGGGCTGTTTTCTGGGGCCAACGTCCTGACTTTC
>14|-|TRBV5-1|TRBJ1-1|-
CASRPTGGISEAFF
TGCGCCAGCAGACCGACGGGAGGGATCAGTGAAGCTTTCTTT